These 32 T cell receptor beta chains were sequenced from one sample in a study of cytomegalovirus exposure and HLA in healthy donors listed by TCRdb under 2017. Library prep was done by the immunoSEQ multiplex PCR assay. A mixture of 60 forward primers for TCR Vbeta segments and 13 reverse primers for TCR Jbeta segments was used in the multiplex PCR. TCRdb carries this immuneACCESS record with in-frame sequences only. Its versions omit some clonotypes, under half of them owing to an unresolved V gene in the studies checked, with the rest unexplained. The table for this sample lists some 150,000 clones; around 80% of them were counted only once. The biggest ten clones account for roughly 9% of the sample. The sample consisted of PBMCs. Source of these receptors: a man in his late teens or twenties in good health and CMV-seropositive.

The chain couples TRBV7-3 to TRBJ2-5; TRBD2 aligns across 13 bases. Germline V gives CDR1 SGHTA, CDR2 FQGTGA. With 5 bases clipped from V and 5 bases from J, the junction kept 8 bases outside the gene matches. The length of the CDR3 is 16 residues. DNA for the CDR3: TGTGCCAGCAGCCCACTAGCGGGGGGGCCGGGGGAGACCCAGTACTTC. This codes for CASSPLAGGPGETQYF. The full variable domain, completed using reference TRBV7-3 and TRBJ2-5, is GAGVSQTPSNKVTEKGKYVELRCDPISGHTALYWYRQSLGQGPEFLIYFQGTGAADDSGLPNDRFFAVRPEGSVSTLKIQRTERGDSAVYLCASSPLAGGPGETQYFGPGTRLLVL.

The chain uses TRBV6-1 and TRBJ2-1; a possible D gene is TRBD2 (5 bases). This CDR3 contains 15 residues. V was clipped by 1 base and J by 6 bases, with 13 bases between them. From germline, CDR1 is MNHNS and CDR2 SASEGT. The CDR3: CASSEEFGGLNEQFF. CDR3 in DNA: TGTGCCAGCAGTGAAGAATTCGGCGGACTCAATGAGCAGTTCTTC.

The chain uses TRBV21-1 and TRBJ2-5; TRBD1, the D gene given by the table, was not confirmed from the DNA. TRBV21-1 is shown as a pseudogene. The CDR3 has 17 residues. The DNA for the CDR3 is TGTGCCAGCAGTAGACTTTGCAGACAGGACAACCAAGAGACCCAGTACTTC. It is translated as CASSRLCRQDNQETQYF.

J is TRBJ2-7 and V is TRBV19; no firm D call. CDR1 is LNHDA and CDR2 is SQIVND in the germline V gene (reference sequence). The CDR3 runs 13 residues. Between the trimmed V and J ends, which lost 1 base and 3 bases, there was a span of 7 bases. The CDR3 sequence: CASSIGVGYEQYF. The CDR3 DNA is TGTGCCAGTAGTATAGGTGTCGGCTACGAGCAGTACTTC.

This clone was recorded only once. The V and J genes are TRBV10-3 and TRBJ2-5, with 13 positions matching TRBD2. CDR3 length: 15 amino acids. With 6 bases clipped from V and 2 bases from J, the junction kept 3 bases outside the gene matches. From germline, CDR1 is ENHRY and CDR2 SYGVKD. The CDR3 loop reads CAISTSGRVQETQYF. The DNA for the CDR3 is TGTGCCATCAGCACTAGCGGGAGGGTTCAAGAGACCCAGTACTTC.

The chain couples TRBV19 to TRBJ2-1; 15 bases fit TRBD2. The CDR3 spans 18 residues. Germline CDR1 LNHDA, CDR2 SQIVND (reference sequence). Trimming removed 3 bases from V and 4 bases from J; junction bases left unmatched: 7. The CDR3 region has the DNA TGTGCCAGTAGTATGGGGGGAGGACTAGCGGGAGGGTACAATGAGCAGTTCTTC. This gives the protein CASSMGGGLAGGYNEQFF.

The chain recombines TRBV6-5 with TRBJ1-4; no clear D. The germline V gene has CDR1 MNHEY and CDR2 SVGAGI. Trimming removed 0 bases from V and 7 bases from J, with 12 bases in between. This CDR3 is built from 15 residues. CDR3 sequence (DNA): TGTGCCAGCAGTTACTCGGGCACTCCTGGTGAAAAACTGTTTTTT. Its translation is CASSYSGTPGEKLFF.

The CDR3 loop reads CASSLGQFYNEQFF. The DNA for the CDR3 is TGTGCCAGCAGCTTGGGACAGTTCTACAATGAGCAGTTCTTC. This rearrangement joins TRBV5-6 to TRBJ2-1; D might be TRBD1 (5 bases). The germline V gene encodes CDR1 SGHDT and CDR2 YYEEEE. The CDR3 sequence is 14 residues long. V was shortened by 0 bases and J by 3 bases, with 7 bases between the two germline ends.

V is TRBV28 and J is TRBJ1-5; D might be TRBD1 (5 bases). The CDR3 is 16 residues long. V was shortened by 2 bases and J by 1 base, with 12 bases between the two germline ends. The V gene's germline CDR1 is MDHEN and CDR2 SYDVKM. The CDR3 loop reads CASSLIGGASNQPQHF. As DNA, the CDR3 is TGTGCCAGCAGTTTAATAGGAGGGGCAAGCAATCAGCCCCAGCATTTT.

This clone has a handful of counts. The chain joins TRBV2 to TRBJ2-5; D gene uncertain. Trimming shortened V by 0 bases and J by 5 bases, and 10 bases separated the two germline ends. This CDR3 region has 14 residues. Germline CDR1 SNHLY, CDR2 FYNNEI. The CDR3: CASSEARARETQYF. For the CDR3, the DNA is TGTGCCAGCAGTGAAGCGCGTGCGAGGGAGACCCAGTACTTC.

V is TRBV2 and J is TRBJ1-2; unclear D gene. This CDR3 comprises 12 residues. CDR1 and CDR2 from the germline V gene are SNHLY and FYNNEI. The V and J ends lost 7 bases and 0 bases respectively, with 6 bases between them. As DNA, the CDR3 is TGTGCCAGCAATCGCGCTAACTATGGCTACACCTTC. Its translation: CASNRANYGYTF.

The J gene is TRBJ1-4, the V gene TRBV6-6; 10 nucleotides align to TRBD1. CDR3 size: 16 residues. V shed 6 bases, J shed 5 bases, and the junction held 9 bases outside the gene matches. Germline loops: CDR1 MNHNY, CDR2 SVGAGI (reference sequence). DNA of the CDR3: TGTGCCAGCAGACCCATTGGGACAGGGGAAAATGAAAAACTGTTTTTT. It specifies CASRPIGTGENEKLFF.

The chain links TRBV4-3 to TRBJ2-3, with a weak D call TRBD2 (6 bases). The CDR3 extends over 15 amino acids. Trimming stripped 1 base from V and 4 bases from J, with 12 bases between. CDR1 and CDR2 from the germline V gene are LGHNA and YSLEER. Written as DNA, the CDR3 is TGCGCCAGCAGCCAAGGGGGGGTTCTCGCAGATACGCAGTATTTT. Its translation: CASSQGGVLADTQYF.

As for this clone: Its ends do not fully match the called genes, so a read error is possible. The chain couples TRBV19 to TRBJ1-5, with D possibly being TRBD1 (5 bases). CDR3 size: 15 residues. The V gene's germline CDR1 is LNHDA and CDR2 SQIVND (reference sequence). The CDR3 sequence: CASRYLEGSNEPQHF. Here the CDR3 DNA reads TGTGCCAGCCGATATTTGGAGGGGAGCAATGAGCCCCAGCATTTT.

The chain is built from TRBV5-4 and TRBJ2-7; TRBD2 matches at 9 bases. The V gene end was trimmed by 0 bases and the J gene end by 2 bases; junction bases not matched to a gene: 3. Germline V gives CDR1 SGHNT, CDR2 YYREEE (reference sequence). The CDR3 is made up of 15 amino acids. CDR3 amino acids: CASSLDAGGTYEQYF. The CDR3 nucleotides read TGTGCCAGCAGCTTGGACGCGGGAGGGACCTACGAGCAGTACTTC.

In its sample, this clone was seen once. The chain has TRBV6-4 and TRBJ1-6; possibly TRBD1 for D (6 bases). V was clipped by 7 bases and J by 0 bases, with 22 bases between them. From germline, CDR1 is MRHNA and CDR2 SNTAGT. The CDR3 length is 19 residues. This chain's CDR3 is CASIPGESSFCSYNSPLHF. In DNA, the CDR3 is TGTGCCAGCATCCCAGGGGAAAGTTCTTTTTGCTCCTATAATTCACCCCTCCACTTT.

The chain combines TRBV7-9 with TRBJ1-2; 10 nucleotides agree with TRBD1. The germline V gene encodes CDR1 SEHNR and CDR2 FQNEAQ (reference sequence). CDR3 size: 17 residues. V lost 5 bases and J lost 4; bases outside the gene matches: 13. CDR3 sequence: CASSQRTGGGPGYGYTF. In DNA, the CDR3 is TGTGCCAGCAGCCAAAGGACAGGGGGAGGCCCTGGCTATGGCTACACCTTC.

A single count supports this clone. The V and J genes are TRBV5-1 and TRBJ2-1, with D possibly being TRBD1 (6 bases). This CDR3 has 15 amino acids. From germline, CDR1 is SGHRS and CDR2 YFSETQ. V lost 3 bases to trimming and J lost 2 bases, with 12 bases between them. The CDR3 nucleotides read TGCGCCAGCAGCTCGGACAGTCCCACCTACAATGAGCAGTTCTTC. It translates to CASSSDSPTYNEQFF.

The J gene is TRBJ1-3, the V gene TRBV6-6; D is ambiguous. The CDR3 spans 14 residues. V shed 7 bases and J shed 5 bases, with 15 bases lying between them. Germline V gene data show CDR1 as MNHNY and CDR2 as SVGAGI (reference sequence). CDR3 protein: CASIERAPRNTIYF. The DNA for the CDR3 is TGTGCCAGCATCGAGCGGGCCCCCCGAAACACCATATATTTT.

The genes are TRBV19 and TRBJ1-6, with D tentatively TRBD1 (5 bases). The germline V and J ends were trimmed by 5 bases and 9 bases, with 20 bases remaining between them. The CDR3 contains 16 residues. CDR1 and CDR2 (germline): LNHDA, SQIVND (reference sequence). For the CDR3, the DNA is TGTGCCAGTAGTTCCGGGACTTCTCCCCTGGGTTCACCCCTCCACTTT. Translating gives CASSSGTSPLGSPLHF.

The sample holds one count of this clone. The chain recombines TRBV6-6 with TRBJ2-2; 7 bases are shared with TRBD2. CDR1 and CDR2 from the germline V gene are MNHNY and SVGAGI (reference sequence). Trimming at V came to 0 bases and at J to 3 bases, leaving 1 base not matched to a gene. This CDR3 comprises 15 residues. CDR3 loop: CASSYSAGHTGELFF. CDR3 sequence (DNA): TGTGCCAGCAGTTACTCAGCGGGACACACCGGGGAGCTGTTTTTT.

The chain joins TRBV5-4 to TRBJ2-5; D may be TRBD2 (5 bases). Trimming removed 3 bases at V and 2 bases at J, with 8 bases between. Germline CDR1 is SGHNT and CDR2 is YYREEE (reference sequence). CDR3 length equals 13 residues. The CDR3 protein is CASSWTGQETQYF. In nucleotides, the CDR3 is TGTGCCAGCAGCTGGACGGGACAAGAGACCCAGTACTTC.

The J gene is TRBJ2-7, the V gene TRBV9; tentative D call: TRBD2 (5 bases). The CDR3 totals 13 residues. CDR1 is SGDLS, CDR2 YYNGEE, per germline. V gave up 0 bases and J gave up 6 bases, with 10 bases separating them. The CDR3 DNA reads as TGTGCCAGCAGCGTAGTGGGAGAAGGCGAGCAGTACTTC. Protein product: CASSVVGEGEQYF.

The chain uses TRBV13 and TRBJ1-1, with TRBD1 as a possible D gene (5 bases). V gave up 5 bases and J gave up 11 bases, with 18 bases separating them. The germline V gene encodes CDR1 PRHDT and CDR2 FYEKMQ (reference sequence). The CDR3 is 13 residues long. CDR3 sequence: CASSPGPTRVAFF. The CDR3 nucleotides are TGTGCCAGCAGCCCAGGGCCCACTCGGGTTGCTTTCTTT.

This sequence joins TRBV5-1 and TRBJ1-6; D may be TRBD1 (5 bases). This CDR3 region has 14 residues. Trimming cost V 0 bases and J 11 bases, with 12 bases left between them. Germline-derived CDR1 and CDR2 are SGHRS and YFSETQ. DNA for the CDR3: TGCGCCAGCAGCTTGGCCGCAGGGCGTCCACCCCTCCACTTT. This encodes CASSLAAGRPPLHF.

This rearrangement joins TRBV5-6 to TRBJ2-3, with D perhaps TRBD1 (6 bases). This CDR3 region has 16 residues. V lost 6 bases to trimming and J lost 0 bases, with 17 bases between them. Germline values: CDR1 SGHDT, CDR2 YYEEEE. CDR3 sequence reads: CASTPGQPSSTDTQYF. CDR3 DNA: TGTGCCAGCACCCCGGGACAACCATCTAGCACAGATACGCAGTATTTT.

This chain joins TRBV9 and TRBJ2-7; TRBD1 is a possible D gene (5 bases). Germline CDR1 reads SGDLS; CDR2 reads YYNGEE. The CDR3 is 15 amino acids. V was cut by 4 bases and J by 3 bases, with 17 bases left in between. For the CDR3, the DNA is TGTGCCAGCAGCACCACTGGACAACTAAACTACGAGCAGTACTTC. Amino acid sequence: CASSTTGQLNYEQYF.

The chain couples TRBV5-4 to TRBJ1-6; 8 bases are a match to TRBD1. V lost 4 bases and J lost 8; bases outside the gene matches: 11. The CDR3 runs to 16 residues. Germline CDR1 is SGHNT and CDR2 is YYREEE (reference sequence). The CDR3 region is CASSLDRTGRHSPLHF. DNA for the CDR3: TGTGCCAGCAGCCTGGACCGGACAGGGAGGCATTCACCCCTCCACTTT.

This chain links TRBV13 with TRBJ2-7; 15 nucleotides line up with TRBD2. Germline V gene data show CDR1 as PRHDT and CDR2 as FYEKMQ (reference sequence). CDR3 length: 16 amino acids. V gave up 5 bases and J gave up 4 bases; unmatched junction bases: 6. CDR3 protein: CASSTTGLAGGYEQYF. CDR3 bases: TGTGCCAGCAGCACCACCGGACTAGCGGGAGGGTACGAGCAGTACTTC.

This chain links TRBV18 with TRBJ2-2, with D perhaps matching TRBD1 (6 bases). V lost 2 bases and J lost 1, with 11 bases in between. The V gene's germline CDR1 is KGHSH and CDR2 LQKENI. The CDR3 runs to 16 residues. CDR3: CASSPGTLLNTGELFF. As DNA, the CDR3 is TGTGCCAGCTCACCAGGGACATTGCTGAACACCGGGGAGCTGTTTTTT.

V gene TRBV6-5 combines with J gene TRBJ2-1, with a weak D call TRBD2 (6 bases). Trimming took off 5 bases at V and 5 bases at J, with 13 bases between the two ends. This CDR3 comprises 14 residues. The V gene's germline CDR1 is MNHEY and CDR2 SVGAGI. CDR3: CASSRIAANNEQFF. CDR3 nucleotide sequence: TGTGCCAGCAGTCGAATAGCGGCCAACAATGAGCAGTTCTTC.

This clone appeared a few times. This chain joins TRBV12-1 and TRBJ1-1. TRBV12-1 is listed as a pseudogene. This CDR3 is 12 amino acids long. The CDR3 DNA is TGTGCCAGCTCATGGGGGGGGGTGGAAGCTTTCTTT. Translation: CASSWGGVEAFF.